Shown below are 14 T cell receptor beta chains from a single sample sequenced in a study of blood T cell repertoires in COVID-19. Method: immunoSEQ multiplex PCR; TCRdb's copy keeps in-frame clones and lacks some. The sample contains about 74,000 clones, approximately 80% of which appear only once. Sequencing was carried out using peripheral blood. These receptor sequences come from a human donor in a cohort sampled during active COVID-19.

This chain uses TRBV6-5 with TRBJ1-2; the match to TRBD1 covers 7 bases. This CDR3 region has 14 residues. The germline CDR1 and CDR2 sequences are MNHEY and SVGAGI. J gave up 2 bases and V 6 bases, and 6 bases lay outside the gene matches. CDR3 in DNA: TGTGCCAGCAGAGCCGGGACAGACAACTATGGCTACACCTTC. As protein: CASRAGTDNYGYTF.

The rearrangement joins TRBV19 to TRBJ2-3, with D tentatively TRBD2 (5 bases). This CDR3 contains 15 residues. Trimming took off 7 bases at V and 0 bases at J, with 14 bases between the two ends. CDR1 is LNHDA, CDR2 SQIVND, per germline (reference sequence). DNA of the CDR3: TGTGCCAGTACCACTAGTCCGGGTAGCACAGATACGCAGTATTTT. Encoded protein: CASTTSPGSTDTQYF.

This chain links TRBV6-5 with TRBJ2-7, with 8 bases aligning to TRBD1. Germline CDR1 is MNHEY and CDR2 is SVGAGI. There are 14 residues in the CDR3. V was pared by 7 bases and J by 1 base, with 6 bases of the junction left unmatched. The CDR3, as DNA: TGTGCCAGCAAGTCAGGGGGCACTTCCTACGAGCAGTACTTC. Protein: CASKSGGTSYEQYF.

This clone was observed a few times. This chain joins TRBV5-1 and TRBJ2-7; TRBD1 matches 9 bases. In germline, CDR1 is SGHRS, CDR2 YFSETQ. CDR3 length: 14 amino acids. J lost 6 bases, V lost 3 bases, and 7 bases had no gene match. DNA for the CDR3: TGCGCCAGCAGCTCGGGACAGGGTAACGTCGAGCAGTACTTC. Translation gives CASSSGQGNVEQYF.

This chain uses TRBV3-1 (or the pseudogene TRBV3-2) with TRBJ2-3, with 9 bases identical to TRBD2. The CDR3 contains 15 residues. Trimming cost V 6 bases and J 4 bases; bases outside gene matches: 8. Germline values: CDR1 LGHDT, CDR2 YNNKEL (reference sequence). The CDR3 loop reads CASRRAGGRADTQYF. In DNA, the CDR3 is TGTGCCAGCAGGCGAGCGGGAGGTCGGGCAGATACGCAGTATTTT.

The chain employs TRBV6-4 and TRBJ2-3; TRBD2 agrees at 10 bases. The CDR3 length is 14 residues. The germline CDR1 and CDR2 sequences are MRHNA and SNTAGT. V was pared by 4 bases and J by 14 bases, with 12 bases of the junction left unmatched. CDR3 nucleotides: TGTGCCAGCAGTGCTATCTATAGCGGGAGGATACTGTATTTT. Translated, it gives CASSAIYSGRILYF.

This chain uses TRBV7-9 with TRBJ2-1; 15 positions agree with TRBD2. Trimming at V came to 1 base and at J to 5 bases, leaving 9 bases not matched to a gene. The CDR3 covers 19 residues. From germline, CDR1 is SEHNR and CDR2 FQNEAQ (reference sequence). The DNA of the CDR3 is TGTGCCAGCAGCTTAGAATTTGGACTAGCGGGAGGGCCGCACAATGAGCAGTTCTTC. Translated: CASSLEFGLAGGPHNEQFF.

This chain uses TRBV11-2 with TRBJ2-3; D unclear. Germline lookup yields CDR1 SGHAT and CDR2 FQNNGV. The CDR3 is 14 residues long. V lost 1 base and J 0 bases, leaving 5 bases between the germline ends. CDR3 DNA sequence: TGTGCCAGCAGCTTAGCCTACAGCACAGATACGCAGTATTTT. It translates to CASSLAYSTDTQYF.

Only a few counts were recorded for this clone. This sequence joins TRBV7-8 and TRBJ2-7; D is perhaps TRBD2 (5 bases). This CDR3 spans 17 amino acids. Trimming removed 0 bases from V and 1 base from J, with 16 bases in between. In germline, CDR1 is SGHVS, CDR2 FQNEAQ. The CDR3 coding sequence is TGTGCCAGCAGCTTAGCGGATTCCGGGGAAGGTTCCTACGAGCAGTACTTC. Amino acids: CASSLADSGEGSYEQYF.

The CDR3 sequence: CASGQSTDTQYF. CDR3 in DNA: TGTGCCTCAGGGCAGAGCACAGATACGCAGTATTTT. This chain connects TRBV30 to TRBJ2-3; D is perhaps TRBD1 (5 bases). V was clipped by 7 bases and J by 0 bases, with 8 bases between them. The CDR3 has 12 amino acids. CDR1 and CDR2 (germline): GTSNPN, SVGIG (reference sequence).

V is TRBV10-2 and J is TRBJ1-2; no clear D. Trimming stripped 4 bases from V and 1 base from J, with 7 bases between. CDR3 length: 13 residues. Germline CDR1 is WSHSY and CDR2 is SAAADI. CDR3 nucleotide sequence: TGCGCCAGCAGTGCCGACAATAACTATGGCTACACCTTC. Its translation: CASSADNNYGYTF.

J is TRBJ2-5 and V is TRBV29-1; no clear D. The V gene lost 7 bases and the J gene lost 7 bases, with 13 bases spanning the gap. CDR3 length: 11 amino acids. Germline V gene data show CDR1 as SQVTM and CDR2 as ANQGSEA. Written as DNA, the CDR3 is TGCAGCGCGGTGACCCCGGGGACCCAGTACTTC. Translating it yields CSAVTPGTQYF. Together with reference TRBV29-1 and TRBJ2-5, the CDR3 gives the full variable domain: SAVISQKPSRDICQRGTSLTIQCQVDSQVTMMFWYRQQPGQSLTLIATANQGSEATYESGFVIDKFPISRPNLTFSTLTVSNMSPEDSSIYLCSAVTPGTQYFGPGTRLLVL.

V is TRBV2 and J is TRBJ2-5; perhaps TRBD2 as D (5 bases). The length of the CDR3 is 17 residues. Between the trimmed V and J ends, which lost 5 bases and 2 bases, there was a span of 21 bases. Germline-derived CDR1 and CDR2 are SNHLY and FYNNEI. The CDR3 coding sequence is TGTGCCAGCAGTTCGGCTAGCACTATGAGGCCACAAGAGACCCAGTACTTC. Amino acid sequence: CASSSASTMRPQETQYF.

This sequence joins TRBV9 and TRBJ2-2; 8 bases agree with TRBD2. Germline V CDR1 and CDR2: SGDLS, YYNGEE. The V gene end was trimmed by 4 bases and the J gene end by 6 bases; junction bases not matched to a gene: 11. This CDR3 region has 16 residues. CDR3 DNA: TGTGCCAGCAGCCCCCGGCGGACTAGCTTAGCCGGGGAGCTGTTTTTT. Encoded protein: CASSPRRTSLAGELFF.